This T cell receptor beta chain is drawn from a study of T cells in localized non-small cell lung cancer (dated by TCRdb to about 2020). About the investigation overall: The study examined T cell repertoires in a few hundred patients with early-stage NSCLC and compared tumors with uninvolved tumor-adjacent lungs. Of the NSCLC patients, around 130 were male and 85 to 110 were female, and the mean age was around 70 years. The cohort was made up of under 250 treatment-naive NSCLC patients whose localized lung tumors had been resected.

The CDR3 starts with the cysteine, ends with the phenylalanine, and has 16 residues. The CDR3 DNA has 48 bases and is translated from base 1. V trim: 4 bases; J trim: 5 bases; unmatched bases: 11. For CDR1 and CDR2, the germline V gene lists SGHNT and YENEEA. TCR beta CDR3 regions were sequenced from DNA using the immunoSEQ Assay. From the authors' description of their analysis: To compute T cell density, TCR beta template counts were normalized to usable DNA, which was estimated by amplifying housekeeping genes. Richness was estimated using the preseqR package, with extrapolation to 400,000 templates for PBMC samples and to 120,000 templates for tissue samples. Clonality was calculated as one minus Pielou's evenness. To identify tissue-enriched TCRs, differential abundance testing was run on productive amino-acid clonotypes with a minimum total count of 5 and an alpha of 0.1. Repertoire overlap between compartments was quantified with the Jaccard Index and Morisita Overlap Index. GLIPH clustered TCR beta CDR3s with public tetramer-defined viral CDR3s; viral motifs required at least three viral sequences plus V-gene enrichment. Not all clones reach the TCRdb copy of this immuneACCESS table, which keeps in-frame sequences only. Checked studies attribute under half of the gap to unresolved V genes and leave the rest unexplained. D and trimming come from the DNA, and the V and J calls and clone size come from that table. In all, the sample holds over a thousand clones, and 20% to 30% of those were seen once. The ten largest clones represent about 10% of the sample.

This clone was counted between two and nine times. Its antigen has not been determined. Base quality data are lacking; no much larger clone is found one base away. At diagnosis, peripheral blood, uninvolved tumor-adjacent lung and tumor were collected and stored as a combination of fresh-frozen and FFPE material. Study-wide conclusions, independent of this receptor: A median of roughly 60 of the top 100 tumor clones were detected in paired uninvolved adjacent lung, and 25 to 35 of these tumor clones were also found among the top 100 clones of the paired uninvolved adjacent lung. Longer overall survival was associated with higher T cell density in blood, whereas shorter survival was associated with higher clonality in adjacent lung. The highest T cell clonality was observed in uninvolved tumor-adjacent lung, where clonality exceeded that of tumor, suggesting that antigenic responses were more focused in uninvolved tumor-adjacent lung. Multi-region tumor sequencing was not performed, so intratumor heterogeneity could not be excluded. Since the design was exploratory, TCR variables were selected using unadjusted p-values with no false-discovery rate correction.

Here the sequenced sample was lung tumor tissue, taken before any cancer treatment. In this chain, TRBV11-3 is recombined with TRBJ1-1; TRBD1 aligns with 9 central bases. The origin of this receptor is a male donor at least 60 years old with stage I lung adenocarcinoma. The DNA is as follows: TGTGCCAGCAGCTCCCAATATCCGGGACAGGGAACTGAAGCTTTCTTT. The encoded protein is CASSSQYPGQGTEAFF.